This T cell receptor beta chain was profiled in a study of T cell responses to AZD1222 COVID-19 vaccine. The germline V gene encodes CDR1 SNHLY and CDR2 FYNNEI. Deletions cut 3 bases from V and 4 bases from J, with 12 bases between. The CDR3 is 14 residues long. To note about this clone: Its matching antigen is unknown.

TCRdb's table, derived via immunoSEQ multiplex PCR, lists solely in-frame clones and lacks some. The repertoire holds about 94,000 clones, with about 88% as singletons. The study, taken as a whole, reports: In a largely white British group with more females than males, clonal diversity was possibly underestimated. Increased Spike-specific TCR breadth and depth were observed after two AZD1222 doses. Across the whole spike, CD4 TCRs peaked at regions 160-218 and 743-854. After the peak T cell response, and only then, were repertoires sampled.

This receptor was obtained from an adult in good health. The chain recombines TRBV2 with TRBJ1-1; unclear D gene. Sequences were derived from peripheral blood, sampled on day 0 of AZD1222 vaccination. CDR3 sequence (DNA): TGTGCCAGCAGTGATTATCAGATACGCACTGAAGCTTTCTTT. As protein: CASSDYQIRTEAFF.